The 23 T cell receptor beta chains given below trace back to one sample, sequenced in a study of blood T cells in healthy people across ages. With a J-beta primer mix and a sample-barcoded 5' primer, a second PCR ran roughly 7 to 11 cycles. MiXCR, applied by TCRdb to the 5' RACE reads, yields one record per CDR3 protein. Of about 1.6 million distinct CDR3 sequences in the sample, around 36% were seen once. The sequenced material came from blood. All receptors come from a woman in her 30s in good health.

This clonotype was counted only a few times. The DNA for the CDR3 is TGTGCCAGCACTTTTGCCGCGGAGGGGACGTCTGGGGAGCAGTTCTTC. Its translation: CASTFAAEGTSGEQFF. The chain couples TRBV9 to TRBJ2-1, with D possibly being TRBD2 (6 bases). The CDR3 is 16 amino acids. Germline CDR1 reads SGDLS; CDR2 reads YYNGEE. V lost 6 bases, J lost 10 bases, and 26 bases lay in between.

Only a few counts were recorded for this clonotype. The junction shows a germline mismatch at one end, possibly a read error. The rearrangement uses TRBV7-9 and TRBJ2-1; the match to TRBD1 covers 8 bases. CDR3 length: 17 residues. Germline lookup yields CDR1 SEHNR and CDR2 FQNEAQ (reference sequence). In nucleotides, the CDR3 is TGTGCCAGCAGCGGACAGGGACTGGCAAGCTCCTACAATGAGCAGTTTTTC. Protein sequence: CASSGQGLASSYNEQFF.

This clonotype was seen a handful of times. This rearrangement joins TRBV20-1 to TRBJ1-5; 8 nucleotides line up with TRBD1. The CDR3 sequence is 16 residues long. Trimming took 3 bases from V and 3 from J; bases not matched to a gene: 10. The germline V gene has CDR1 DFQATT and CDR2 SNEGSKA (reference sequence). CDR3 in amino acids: CSASLSGTGLNQPQHF. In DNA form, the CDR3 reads TGCAGTGCTAGCCTCTCCGGGACAGGACTCAATCAGCCCCAGCATTTT.

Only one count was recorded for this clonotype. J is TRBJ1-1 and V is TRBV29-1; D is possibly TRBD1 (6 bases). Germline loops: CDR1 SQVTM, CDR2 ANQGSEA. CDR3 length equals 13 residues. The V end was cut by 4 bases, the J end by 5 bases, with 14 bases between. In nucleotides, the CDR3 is TGCAGCGTTGCGAGCCAGGGGAGAACTGAAGCTTTCTTT. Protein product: CSVASQGRTEAFF.

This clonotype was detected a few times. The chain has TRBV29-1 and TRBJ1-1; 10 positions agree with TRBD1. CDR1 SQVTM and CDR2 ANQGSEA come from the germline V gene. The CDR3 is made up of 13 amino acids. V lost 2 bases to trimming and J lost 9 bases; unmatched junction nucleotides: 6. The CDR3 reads CSVERDRGKKAFF. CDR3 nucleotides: TGCAGCGTTGAAAGGGACAGGGGAAAGAAAGCTTTCTTT.

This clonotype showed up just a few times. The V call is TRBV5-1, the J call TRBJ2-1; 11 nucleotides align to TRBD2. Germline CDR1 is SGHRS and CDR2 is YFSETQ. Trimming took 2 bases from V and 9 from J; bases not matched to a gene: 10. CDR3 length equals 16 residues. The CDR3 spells CASSLFPSGGPSEQFF. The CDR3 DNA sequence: TGCGCCAGCAGCTTATTCCCTAGCGGGGGGCCCAGTGAGCAGTTCTTC. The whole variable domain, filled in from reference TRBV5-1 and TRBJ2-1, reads KAGVTQTPRYLIKTRGQQVTLSCSPISGHRSVSWYQQTPGQGLQFLFEYFSETQRNKGNFPGRFSGRQFSNSRSEMNVSTLELGDSALYLCASSLFPSGGPSEQFFGPGTRLTVL.

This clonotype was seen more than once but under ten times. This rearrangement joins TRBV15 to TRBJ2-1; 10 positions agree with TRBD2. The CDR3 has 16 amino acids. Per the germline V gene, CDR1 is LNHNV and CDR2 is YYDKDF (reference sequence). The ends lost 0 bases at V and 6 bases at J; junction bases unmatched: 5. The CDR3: CATSRDRLAGANEQFF. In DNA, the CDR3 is TGTGCCACCAGCAGAGATCGGCTAGCGGGGGCCAATGAGCAGTTCTTC. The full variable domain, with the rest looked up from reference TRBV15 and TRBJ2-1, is DAMVIQNPRYQVTQFGKPVTLSCSQTLNHNVMYWYQQKSSQAPKLLFHYYDKDFNNEADTPDNFQSRRPNTSFCFLDIRSPGLGDTAMYLCATSRDRLAGANEQFFGPGTRLTVL.

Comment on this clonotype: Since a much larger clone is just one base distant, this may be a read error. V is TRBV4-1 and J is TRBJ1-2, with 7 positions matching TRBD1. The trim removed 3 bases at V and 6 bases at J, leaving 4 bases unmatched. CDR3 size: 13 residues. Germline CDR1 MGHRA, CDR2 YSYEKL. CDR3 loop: CASSHGQDNGYTF. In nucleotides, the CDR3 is TGCGCCAGCAGCCACGGACAGGACAATGGCTACACCTTC.

The CDR3 loop is CASSPAGTGMEYEQYF. CDR3 DNA sequence: TGTGCCAGCAGCCCGGCCGGGACAGGGATGGAGTACGAGCAGTACTTC. J is TRBJ2-7 and V is TRBV4-2; 9 positions match TRBD1. Germline CDR1 is LGHNA and CDR2 is YNFKEQ. With V trimmed by 4 bases and J by 4 bases, 11 bases remained unmatched. CDR3 length: 16 amino acids.

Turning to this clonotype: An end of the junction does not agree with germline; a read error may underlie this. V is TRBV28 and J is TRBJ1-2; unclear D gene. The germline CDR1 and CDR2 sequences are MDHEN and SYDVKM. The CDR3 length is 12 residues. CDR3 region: CAGSFRNYGYTF. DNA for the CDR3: TGTGCCGGCAGTTTTCGGAACTATGGCTACACCTTC.

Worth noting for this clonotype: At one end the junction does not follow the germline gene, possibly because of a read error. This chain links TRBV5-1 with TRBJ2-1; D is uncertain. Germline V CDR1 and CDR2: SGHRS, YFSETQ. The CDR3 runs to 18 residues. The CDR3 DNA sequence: TGCGCCAACAGCTTGGGATGGAGCGATACGAGCTCCTACAATGAGCAGTTCTTC. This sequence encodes CANSLGWSDTSSYNEQFF.

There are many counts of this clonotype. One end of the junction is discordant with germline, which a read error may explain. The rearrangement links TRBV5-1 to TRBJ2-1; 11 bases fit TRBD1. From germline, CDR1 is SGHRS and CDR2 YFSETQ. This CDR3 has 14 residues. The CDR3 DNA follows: TGTGCCAGCAGTTTGGGACAGGGGGTAAATGAGCAGTTCTTC. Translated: CASSLGQGVNEQFF. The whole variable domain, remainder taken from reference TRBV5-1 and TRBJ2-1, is KAGVTQTPRYLIKTRGQQVTLSCSPISGHRSVSWYQQTPGQGLQFLFEYFSETQRNKGNFPGRFSGRQFSNSRSEMNVSTLELGDSALYLCASSLGQGVNEQFFGPGTRLTVL.

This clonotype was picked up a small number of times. The CDR3, as DNA: TGTGCCAGCAGTTTTACGGCTCAGCCAGAAGAGACCCAGTACTTC. Its protein product is CASSFTAQPEETQYF. V and J are TRBV12-3 or TRBV12-4 and TRBJ2-5; D call uncertain. The CDR3 is made up of 15 amino acids. V was pared by 3 bases and J by 3 bases, with 14 bases between.

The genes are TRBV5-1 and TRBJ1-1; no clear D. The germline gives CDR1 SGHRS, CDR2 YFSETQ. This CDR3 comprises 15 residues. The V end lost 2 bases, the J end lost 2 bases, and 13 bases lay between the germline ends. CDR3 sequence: CASSFSSQANTEAFF. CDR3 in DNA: TGCGCCAGCAGCTTTTCTTCTCAGGCAAACACTGAAGCTTTCTTT. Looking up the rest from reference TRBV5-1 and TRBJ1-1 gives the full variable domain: KAGVTQTPRYLIKTRGQQVTLSCSPISGHRSVSWYQQTPGQGLQFLFEYFSETQRNKGNFPGRFSGRQFSNSRSEMNVSTLELGDSALYLCASSFSSQANTEAFFGQGTRLTVV.

The CDR3, as DNA: TGTGCCAGCAGCTTATCGGAGAGAGGGGACACTGAAGCTTTCTTT. Residues: CASSLSERGDTEAFF. This rearrangement joins TRBV7-9 to TRBJ1-1, with D possibly matching TRBD1 (5 bases). The V end was cut by 2 bases, the J end by 3 bases, with 13 bases between. CDR3 size: 15 residues. CDR1 is SEHNR, CDR2 FQNEAQ, per germline (reference sequence).

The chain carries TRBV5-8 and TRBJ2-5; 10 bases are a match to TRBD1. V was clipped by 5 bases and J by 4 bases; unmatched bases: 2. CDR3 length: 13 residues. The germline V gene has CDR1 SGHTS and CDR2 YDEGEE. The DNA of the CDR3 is TGTGCCAGCAGATGGACAGGGGGAGAGACCCAGTACTTC. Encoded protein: CASRWTGGETQYF. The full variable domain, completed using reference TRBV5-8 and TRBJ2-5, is EAGVTQSPTHLIKTRGQQATLRCSPISGHTSVYWYQQALGLGLQFLLWYDEGEERNRGNFPPRFSGRQFPNYSSELNVNALELEDSALYLCASRWTGGETQYFGPGTRLLVL.

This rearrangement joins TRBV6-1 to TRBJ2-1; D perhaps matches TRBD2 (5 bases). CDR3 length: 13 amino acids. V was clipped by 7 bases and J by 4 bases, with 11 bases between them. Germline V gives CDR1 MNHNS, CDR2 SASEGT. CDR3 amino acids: CASKRELYNEQFF. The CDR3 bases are TGTGCCAGCAAACGGGAACTTTACAATGAGCAGTTCTTC.

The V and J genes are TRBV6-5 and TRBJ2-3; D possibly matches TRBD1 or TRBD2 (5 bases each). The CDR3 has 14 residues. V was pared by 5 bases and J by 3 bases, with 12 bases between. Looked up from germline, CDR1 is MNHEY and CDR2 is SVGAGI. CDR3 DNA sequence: TGTGCCAGCAGTACCGGGACGGTGACAGATACGCAGTATTTT. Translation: CASSTGTVTDTQYF.

For the CDR3, the DNA is TGTGCCAGCAGCGATAGACAAAAGGGGAGTGAAAAACTGTTTTTT. Translated, it gives CASSDRQKGSEKLFF. The V call is TRBV7-2, the J call TRBJ1-4, with D possibly TRBD1 on 5 matching bases. Trimming took off 5 bases at V and 7 bases at J, with 17 bases between the two ends. Germline V gives CDR1 SGHTA, CDR2 FQGNSA. CDR3 length equals 15 residues. The complete variable domain, with remaining parts taken from reference TRBV7-2 and TRBJ1-4, reads GAGVSQSPSNKVTEKGKDVELRCDPISGHTALYWYRQSLGQGLEFLIYFQGNSAPDKSGLPSDRFSAERTGGSVSTLTIQRTQQEDSAVYLCASSDRQKGSEKLFFGSGTQLSVL.

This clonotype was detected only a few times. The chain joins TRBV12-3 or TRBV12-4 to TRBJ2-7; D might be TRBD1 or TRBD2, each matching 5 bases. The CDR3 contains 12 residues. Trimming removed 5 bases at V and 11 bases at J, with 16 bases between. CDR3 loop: CASSLRQTTEYF. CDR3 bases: TGTGCCAGCAGTCTACGACAGACTACTGAGTACTTC.

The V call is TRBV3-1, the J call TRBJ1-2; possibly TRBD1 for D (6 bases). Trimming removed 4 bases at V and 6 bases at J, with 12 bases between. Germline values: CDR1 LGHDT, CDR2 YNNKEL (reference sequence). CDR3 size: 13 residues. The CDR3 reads CASSLGGINGYTF. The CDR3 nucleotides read TGTGCCAGCAGCCTAGGGGGGATCAATGGCTACACCTTC.

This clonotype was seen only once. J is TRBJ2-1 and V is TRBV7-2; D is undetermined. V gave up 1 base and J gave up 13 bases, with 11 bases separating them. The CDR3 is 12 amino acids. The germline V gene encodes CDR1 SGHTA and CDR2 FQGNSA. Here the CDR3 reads CASSLGRSRQFF. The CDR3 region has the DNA TGTGCCAGCAGCTTAGGGCGGTCCCGCCAGTTCTTC.

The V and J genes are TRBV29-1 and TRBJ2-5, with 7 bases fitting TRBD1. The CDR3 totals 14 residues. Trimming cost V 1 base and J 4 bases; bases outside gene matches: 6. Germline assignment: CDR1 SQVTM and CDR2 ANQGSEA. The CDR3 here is CSVEATRQGETQYF. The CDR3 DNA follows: TGCAGCGTTGAAGCCACCCGACAGGGAGAGACCCAGTACTTC.